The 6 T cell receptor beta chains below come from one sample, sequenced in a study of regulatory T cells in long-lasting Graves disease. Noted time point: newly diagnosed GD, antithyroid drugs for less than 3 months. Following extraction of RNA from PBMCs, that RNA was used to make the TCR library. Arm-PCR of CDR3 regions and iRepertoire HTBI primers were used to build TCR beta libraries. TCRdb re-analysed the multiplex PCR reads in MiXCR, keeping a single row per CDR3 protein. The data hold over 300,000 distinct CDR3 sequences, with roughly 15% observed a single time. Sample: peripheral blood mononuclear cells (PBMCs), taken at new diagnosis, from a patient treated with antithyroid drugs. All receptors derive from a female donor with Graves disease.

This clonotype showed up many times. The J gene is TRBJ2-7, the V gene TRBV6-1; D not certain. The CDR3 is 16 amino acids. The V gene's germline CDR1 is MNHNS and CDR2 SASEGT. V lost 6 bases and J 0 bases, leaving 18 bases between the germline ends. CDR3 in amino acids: CASSSNARDSSYEQYF. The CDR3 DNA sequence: TGTGCCAGCAGCTCGAACGCCCGAGATTCCTCCTACGAGCAGTACTTC.

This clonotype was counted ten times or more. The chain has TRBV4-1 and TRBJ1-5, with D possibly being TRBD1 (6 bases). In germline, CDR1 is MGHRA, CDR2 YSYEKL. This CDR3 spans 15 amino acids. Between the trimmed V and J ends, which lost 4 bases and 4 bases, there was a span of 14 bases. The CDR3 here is CASSPGGGRNQPQHF. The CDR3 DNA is TGCGCCAGCAGCCCTGGAGGGGGGCGGAATCAGCCCCAGCATTTT.

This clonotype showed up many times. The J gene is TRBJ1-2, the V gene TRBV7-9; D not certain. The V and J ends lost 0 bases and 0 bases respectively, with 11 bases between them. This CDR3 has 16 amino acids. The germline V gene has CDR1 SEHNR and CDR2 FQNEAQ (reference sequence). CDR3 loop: CASSLAMAASNYGYTF. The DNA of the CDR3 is TGTGCCAGCAGCTTAGCGATGGCAGCCTCTAACTATGGCTACACCTTC. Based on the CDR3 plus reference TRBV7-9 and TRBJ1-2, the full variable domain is DTGVSQNPRHKITKRGQNVTFRCDPISEHNRLYWYRQTLGQGPEFLTYFQNEAQLEKSRLLSDRFSAERPKGSFSTLEIQRTEQGDSAMYLCASSLAMAASNYGYTFGSGTRLTVV.

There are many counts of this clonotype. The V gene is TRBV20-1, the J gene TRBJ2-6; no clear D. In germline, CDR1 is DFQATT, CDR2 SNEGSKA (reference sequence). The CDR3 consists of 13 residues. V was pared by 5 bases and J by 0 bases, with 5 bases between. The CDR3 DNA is TGCAGTGCTGAGGACTCTGGGGCCAACGTCCTGACTTTC. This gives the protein CSAEDSGANVLTF.

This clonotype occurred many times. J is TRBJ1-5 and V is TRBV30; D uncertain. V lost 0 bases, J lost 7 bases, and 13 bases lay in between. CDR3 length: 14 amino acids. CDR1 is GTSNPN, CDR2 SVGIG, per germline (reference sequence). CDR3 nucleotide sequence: TGTGCCTGGAGTGTGGACCGCCTAGGGCAGCCCCAGCATTTT. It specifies CAWSVDRLGQPQHF.

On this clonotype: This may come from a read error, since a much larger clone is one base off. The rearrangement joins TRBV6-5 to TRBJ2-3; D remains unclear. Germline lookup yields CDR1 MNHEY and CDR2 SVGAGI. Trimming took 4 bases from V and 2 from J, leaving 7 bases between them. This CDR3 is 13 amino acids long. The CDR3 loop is CASSSLATDTQYF. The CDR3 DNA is TGTGCCAGCAGTTCGTTGGCCACAGATACGCAGTATTTT.